This TCR beta chain was obtained from a study of memory CD4+ T cells and cytomegalovirus serostatus. Overall study: Donors were healthy Belgian adults, under ten CMV seropositive and about two dozen seronegative.

The repertoire was sequenced with immunoSEQ multiplex PCR; TCRdb's copy has only in-frame clones and lacks some. The table lists tens of thousands of clones, 76% of them singletons. Single viable CD3+CD4+CD8-CD45RO+ cells were sorted as the memory CD4+ T cells. After thawing, CD4+ T cells were positively selected. Germline V gene lookup returns CDR1 MDHEN and CDR2 SYDVKM. V lost 5 bases to trimming and J lost 0 bases, with 10 bases between them. This CDR3 comprises 14 residues. The J gene is TRBJ1-1, the V gene TRBV28; D is perhaps TRBD1 (5 bases). The sequencing sample was made of memory CD4+ T cells from blood. The receptor was derived from an adult in good health and CMV-seronegative. CDR3 sequence: CASSVTAMNTEAFF. The CDR3 nucleotides are TGTGCCAGCAGTGTGACAGCTATGAACACTGAAGCTTTCTTT.